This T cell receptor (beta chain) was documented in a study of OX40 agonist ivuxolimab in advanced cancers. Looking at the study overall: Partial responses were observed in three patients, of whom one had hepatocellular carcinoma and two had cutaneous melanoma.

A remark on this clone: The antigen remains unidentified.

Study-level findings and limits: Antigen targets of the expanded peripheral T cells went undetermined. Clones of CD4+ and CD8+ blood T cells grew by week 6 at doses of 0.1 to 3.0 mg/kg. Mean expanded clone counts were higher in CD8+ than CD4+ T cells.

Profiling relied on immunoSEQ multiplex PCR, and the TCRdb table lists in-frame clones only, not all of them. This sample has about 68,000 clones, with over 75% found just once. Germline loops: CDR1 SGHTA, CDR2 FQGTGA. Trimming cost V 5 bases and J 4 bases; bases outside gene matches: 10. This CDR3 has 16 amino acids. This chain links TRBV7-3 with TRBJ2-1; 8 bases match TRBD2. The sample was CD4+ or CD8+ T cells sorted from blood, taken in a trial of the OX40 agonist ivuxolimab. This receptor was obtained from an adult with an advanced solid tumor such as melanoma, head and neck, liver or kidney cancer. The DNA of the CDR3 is TGTGCCAGCAGCCCCGGCGGCGCGGGGGGATACAATGAGCAGTTCTTC. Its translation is CASSPGGAGGYNEQFF.